A selection of T cell receptor beta chains follows, all from one sample in a study of molecular identifiers for immune sequencing clone quantification. TCRdb reprocessed the PCR reads via MiXCR and lists one record per CDR3 protein. Of about 510,000 distinct CDR3 sequences listed, 20% to 25% are singletons. The sequencing input was naive CD8+ T cells from blood, with Jurkat cell RNA spiked in. These receptors originate from a human donor in good health. Some libraries in this study had Jurkat cell RNA spiked in. CDR3s include the opening cysteine and the closing phenylalanine or tryptophan. Each record gives: clone size, D gene, J gene, V gene, CDR3 protein, CDR3 DNA. A D gene is named only where the DNA matches it firmly. Where a row states a size, it is once, few, many or the class of an expanded clone; other rows omit it.

few NA TRBJ2-3 TRBV5-1 CASSLGRRDKSTDTQYF TGCGCCAGCAGCTTGGGGCGCCGGGACAAAAGCACAGATACGCAGTATTTT
few NA TRBJ2-1 TRBV11-2 CASSLPGLAYNEQFF TGTGCCAGCAGCTTACCGGGGTTGGCCTACAATGAGCAGTTCTTC
few NA TRBJ2-7 TRBV7-8 CASAPVLGNYEQYF TGTGCCAGCGCCCCCGTCTTAGGGAATTACGAGCAGTACTTC
NA TRBD2 TRBJ2-7 TRBV18 CASSPSGGLYEQYF TGTGCCAGCTCACCCAGCGGGGGCCTCTACGAGCAGTACTTC
NA TRBD1 TRBJ2-3 TRBV7-9 CAALGTDTDTQYF TGTGCCGCACTCGGGACAGACACAGATACGCAGTATTTT
NA TRBD2 TRBJ2-3 TRBV4-3 CASSPTGGSVPDTPYF TGCGCCAGCAGCCCAACTGGCGGGAGTGTCCCAGATACGCCGTATTTT
NA NA TRBJ2-7 TRBV6-2/TRBV6-3 CASMLRGAPHEQYF TGTGCCAGCATGCTCCGTGGGGCGCCCCACGAGCAGTACTTC
NA NA TRBJ2-7 TRBV11-2 CASSQGSSPTYEQYF TGTGCCAGCAGCCAGGGCAGCTCACCGACCTACGAGCAGTACTTC
many NA TRBJ1-1 TRBV14 CASSHTDRRTFPTEAFF TGTGCCAGCAGCCACACCGACAGGCGGACTTTTCCCACTGAAGCTTTCTTT
NA NA TRBJ2-6 TRBV28 CASSFGRSGANVLTF TGTGCCAGCAGTTTCGGTAGGTCCGGGGCCAACGTCCTGACTTTC
few NA TRBJ2-2 TRBV9 CASSVKREYTGELFF TGTGCCAGCAGCGTAAAGAGGGAGTACACCGGGGAGCTGTTTTTT
NA NA TRBJ1-1 TRBV19 CASSMPGGGTEAFF TGTGCCAGTAGTATGCCTGGGGGGGGGACTGAAGCTTTCTTT
many NA TRBJ1-1 TRBV6-5 CASSYSRRALNTEAFF TGTGCCAGCAGTTACTCAAGAAGAGCTCTGAACACTGAAGCTTTCTTT
few NA TRBJ2-4 TRBV4-3 CASSQVFLANVAKNIQYF TGCGCCAGCAGCCAAGTTTTTCTTGCAAATGTAGCCAAAAACATTCAGTACTTC
few TRBD2 TRBJ2-3 TRBV5-3 CASSLGRGRSTDTQYF TGTGCCAGCAGCTTGGGGCGCGGGAGAAGCACAGATACGCAGTATTTT
NA TRBD1 TRBJ1-3 TRBV7-9 CASSSLGQGPSGNTIYF TGTGCCAGCAGCTCCCTGGGACAGGGCCCCTCTGGAAACACCATATATTTT
many NA TRBJ2-7 TRBV7-9 CASSLVVGPQYEQYF TGTGCCAGCAGCTTAGTTGTGGGACCTCAGTACGAGCAGTACTTC
NA NA TRBJ1-5 TRBV27 CASSNGGDQPQHF TGTGCCAGCAGTAACGGGGGAGATCAGCCCCAGCATTTT
few TRBD1 TRBJ1-1 TRBV30 CAWSGVRGGTEAFF TGTGCCTGGAGCGGGGTCAGGGGGGGCACTGAAGCTTTCTTT
few TRBD1 TRBJ1-4 TRBV7-9 CASSSTTGGAEEKLFF TGTGCCAGCAGCTCGACGACAGGGGGCGCGGAGGAAAAACTGTTTTTT
few TRBD1 TRBJ1-1 TRBV27 CASSLRTGTAEAFF TGTGCCAGCAGTTTACGGACAGGGACGGCTGAAGCTTTCTTT
NA NA TRBJ2-5 TRBV20-1 CSARRSALDPRETQYF TGCAGTGCTAGAAGGTCGGCGCTAGACCCCCGGGAGACCCAGTACTTC
many TRBD1 TRBJ2-7 TRBV7-9 CASSPWDRGLYEQYF TGTGCCAGCAGCCCTTGGGACAGGGGGCTGTACGAGCAGTACTTC
few NA TRBJ2-7 TRBV19 CASSIDGRAYEQYF TGTGCCAGTAGTATCGATGGCAGGGCCTACGAGCAGTACTTC
NA TRBD2 TRBJ2-3 TRBV7-9 CASSSPLGLAGSTDTQYF TGTGCCAGCAGCTCCCCGTTGGGACTAGCGGGGAGCACAGATACGCAGTATTTT
many TRBD1 TRBJ1-5 TRBV6-5 CASSRQGGNQPQHF TGTGCCAGCAGTCGACAGGGAGGTAATCAGCCCCAGCATTTT
many NA TRBJ2-3 TRBV4-3 CASTSTPDTQYF TGCGCCAGCACCTCTACCCCGGATACGCAGTATTTT